Sequencing of this T cell receptor (beta chain) was carried out in a study of T-cell memory formation after mild COVID-19 (dated by TCRdb to the early 2020s). Turning to the overall study: TCR sequence clusters from the two donors were largely donor specific. Two young, previously healthy adult volunteers, one female and one male, were included in the cohort. Longitudinal TCRalpha and TCRbeta repertoire sequencing tracked T-cell clones expanding and contracting after mild COVID-19 in two donors.

PBMCs were isolated by Ficoll-Paque density gradient centrifugation. Notes on this clonotype: It has no known antigen specificity. Qualities for individual bases were not recorded, and no much larger clone is one base off.

The paper's findings and limits, for the study overall: SARS-CoV-2 specificity of the second-wave clones peaking on day 37 was not confirmed. Balanced CD4/CD8 phenotypes were observed for clones contracting from day 15 to 85, whereas a bias towards CD4+ was observed for a second wave of clones expanding from day 15 to 37. Only a couple of mild cases were covered in the study, and larger cohorts including severe cases with pre-infection samples were considered necessary. Some responding clones were found in pre-infection memory, which suggests that pre-existing cross-reactive memory T cells took part in the SARS-CoV-2 response. Contracting CD4+ clones appeared mostly in the CM and EM memory subsets, whereas CD8+ clones were enriched in EMRA.

Relative to germline, V is 5 bases shorter and J is 5 bases shorter, with 15 bases between their ends. The germline V gene provides CDR1 SGHTA and CDR2 FQGTGA. Inclusive of the bounding cysteine and phenylalanine, the CDR3 is 14 residues long. Of all the DNA, just the CDR3 is kept, 42 bases in frame from base 1. The instrument was an Illumina NovaSeq 6000. cDNA libraries for TCRalpha and TCRbeta were prepared by 5'RACE using constant-segment primers, with sample barcodes and unique molecular identifiers added. Trizol reagent was used to extract RNA from every sample. Amplification of the libraries took two PCR steps, and the second step added a second sample barcode plus Illumina TruSeq adapters. Sequencing of the libraries was done on an Illumina NovaSeq, producing 2 x 150 bp paired-end reads. The published analysis was carried out like this. The reads were demultiplexed and collapsed into UMI-guided consensus sequences using migec v1.2.7. Using mixcr v2.1.11, the UMI consensuses were aligned to TRA and TRB V and J templates and assembled into clonotypes. A clonotype was counted as expanded or contracted only when both edgeR and NoisET called the clonotype significant, with the noise models trained on biological replicates. edgeR calls used a false discovery rate-adjusted p below 0.01 and a log2 fold-change threshold of 1. As an exploratory analysis of dynamics, max-normalized trajectories of the 1000 most abundant clonotypes were examined with PCA combined with hierarchical clustering. The CD4 or CD8 phenotype of responding clones was assigned using the separately sequenced CD4+ and CD8+ repertoires. Using fastp at Q25 and MiXCR, TCRdb reprocessed the public reads and kept productive beta chains. Each entry is one CDR3 protein sequence, shown with its most common DNA and genes. The V and J calls shown here were made by TCRdb, not taken from the authors' results. This sample comprises roughly 190,000 distinct CDR3 sequences, roughly 18% of them detected only once. The top ten clonotypes cover 2% to 2.5% of the sample.

The sequenced sample was PBMCs or a T cell subset sorted from them (not recorded which). The rearrangement joined TRBV7-3 to TRBJ2-5; the D match is possibly TRBD1 or TRBD2, with 6 bases aligned in each. The TCR comes from an adult woman who had mild COVID-19 (a few samples of this study predate the infection). The sample titles of this study are shuffled in the database, so cell type and time point are left out; the donor was told from shared clones. The CDR3 reads CASSLGGLRETQYF. The DNA reads TGTGCCAGCAGCCTAGGGGGACTCAGGGAGACCCAGTACTTC.